Listed below are T cell receptor beta chains from one sample, sequenced in a study of early T cells in non-severe SARS-CoV-2 infection. In TCRdb, the 5' RACE reads were re-called with MiXCR into one record per CDR3 protein. The sample has about 98,000 distinct CDR3 sequences, under 15% seen once. The sample consisted of whole blood. These receptors all come from an adult who was a healthcare worker with PCR-confirmed SARS-CoV-2 infection or an uninfected control (not recorded which). Both conserved end residues are part of each CDR3. A D gene is named only where the DNA matches it firmly. Clone size appears in some rows only: once, few, many, or a class for an expanded clone.

abundance,v_gene,d_gene,j_gene,CDR3aa,CDR3nt
.,TRBV28,.,TRBJ1-1,CASRRTEEAFF,TGTGCCAGCAGGAGGACAGAAGAAGCTTTCTTT
.,TRBV28,TRBD2,TRBJ2-7,CASSGDSGGRSYEQYF,TGTGCCAGCAGTGGGGATAGCGGGGGGCGGTCCTACGAGCAGTACTTC
.,TRBV28,.,TRBJ2-3,CASADLHTQYF,TGTGCCAGCGCTGACCTCCATACGCAGTATTTT
few,TRBV6-1,TRBD2,TRBJ2-5,CASSERVAGLIETQYF,TGTGCCAGCAGTGAAAGGGTAGCGGGACTAATTGAGACCCAGTACTTC
.,TRBV10-3,.,TRBJ2-7,CAISGNYEQYF,TGTGCCATCAGTGGGAATTACGAGCAGTACTTC
few,TRBV6-5,TRBD2,TRBJ2-3,CASRRTSGTDTQYF,TGTGCCAGCAGGCGGACTAGCGGCACAGATACGCAGTATTTT
few,TRBV6-6,.,TRBJ2-3,CASLKREILRGTDTQYF,TGTGCCAGCCTAAAGAGGGAGATCCTCCGGGGCACAGATACGCAGTATTTT
many,TRBV4-1,.,TRBJ2-1,CASSQVWNEQFF,TGCGCCAGCAGCCAAGTTTGGAATGAGCAGTTCTTC
many,TRBV28,.,TRBJ2-7,CASRGGGAYEQYF,TGTGCCAGCAGAGGGGGAGGGGCATACGAGCAGTACTTC
few,TRBV5-6,TRBD1,TRBJ2-7,CASSIRDSQEQYF,TGTGCCAGCAGCATCCGGGACAGCCAGGAGCAGTACTTC
.,TRBV5-5,.,TRBJ1-1,CASSLGAGHTEAFF,TGTGCCAGCAGCTTGGGGGCAGGACACACTGAAGCTTTCTTT
many,TRBV27,.,TRBJ2-1,CASGPDFTYNEQFF,TGTGCCAGCGGTCCGGACTTTACCTACAATGAGCAGTTCTTC
few,TRBV24-1,TRBD2,TRBJ2-7,CATSDPLAGGPSEQYF,TGTGCCACCAGTGACCCCCTAGCGGGAGGGCCGTCCGAGCAGTACTTC
.,TRBV5-4,.,TRBJ1-3,CASSRDGSGNTIYF,TGTGCCAGCAGCCGCGACGGCTCTGGAAACACCATATATTTT
few,TRBV28,.,TRBJ1-2,CASRPQGNYGYTF,TGTGCCAGCAGGCCCCAGGGTAACTATGGCTACACCTTC
many,TRBV28,.,TRBJ2-1,CASSGSSWGEQFF,TGTGCCAGCAGTGGCTCTAGTTGGGGTGAGCAGTTCTTC
many,TRBV5-8,TRBD1,TRBJ2-3,CASSSGDRARDTQYF,TGTGCCAGCAGCTCGGGGGACAGGGCAAGAGATACGCAGTATTTT
many,TRBV11-2,.,TRBJ2-7,CASSLDLAGSRNEQYF,TGTGCCAGCAGCTTAGATCTTGCGGGAAGTAGAAACGAGCAGTACTTC
many,TRBV6-6,.,TRBJ2-7,CASSSLGLPHEQYF,TGTGCCAGCAGTTCCCTGGGACTCCCCCACGAGCAGTACTTC
few,TRBV10-1,.,TRBJ2-2,CASRIATNTGELFF,TGCGCCAGCAGGATTGCGACGAACACCGGGGAGCTGTTTTTT
many,TRBV11-2,.,TRBJ1-1,CASSFVDSNTEAFF,TGTGCCAGCAGCTTCGTGGACAGTAACACTGAAGCTTTCTTT
many,TRBV4-2,.,TRBJ2-7,CASSQDTGWDEQYF,TGTGCCAGCAGCCAAGACACTGGCTGGGACGAGCAGTACTTC
many,TRBV6-2/TRBV6-3,TRBD2,TRBJ2-7,CASSQGLAGEQYF,TGTGCCAGCAGTCAGGGACTAGCGGGTGAGCAGTACTTC
few,TRBV11-2,.,TRBJ2-7,CASSFPQSVMEQYF,TGTGCCAGCAGCTTCCCCCAGTCGGTGATGGAGCAGTACTTC
.,TRBV12-3/TRBV12-4,.,TRBJ2-3,CASGPGDIQYF,TGTGCCAGCGGACCGGGCGACATTCAGTATTTT
.,TRBV28,TRBD1,TRBJ2-5,CASRSGQGVQETQYF,TGTGCCAGCCGGTCGGGACAGGGGGTCCAAGAGACCCAGTACTTC
many,TRBV20-1,TRBD2,TRBJ2-7,CSARDPETGTSGPYEQYF,TGCAGTGCTAGAGATCCCGAAACCGGGACTAGCGGACCCTACGAGCAGTACTTC
many,TRBV2,.,TRBJ2-1,CASRPSQASGYNEQFF,TGTGCCAGCCGCCCCTCCCAGGCATCCGGCTACAATGAGCAGTTCTTC
.,TRBV20-1,.,TRBJ2-7,CSARDLGGSSYEQYF,TGCAGTGCTAGAGATCTCGGGGGAAGCTCCTACGAGCAGTACTTC
few,TRBV9,.,TRBJ2-4,CASSVEAGSIQYF,TGTGCCAGCAGCGTAGAGGCGGGAAGCATTCAGTACTTC
many,TRBV20-1,.,TRBJ2-3,CSAQTGSTDTQYF,TGCAGTGCTCAGACGGGGAGCACAGATACGCAGTATTTT
few,TRBV7-9,TRBD1,TRBJ1-1,CASSAGTGGITEAFF,TGTGCCAGCAGCGCTGGGACAGGGGGAATCACTGAAGCTTTCTTT
many,TRBV12-3/TRBV12-4,.,TRBJ2-7,CASSFQGVHYEQYF,TGTGCCAGCAGTTTCCAGGGAGTTCACTACGAGCAGTACTTC
many,TRBV6-6,.,TRBJ1-4,CASSYPEGFQEKLFF,TGTGCCAGCAGTTACCCCGAGGGGTTTCAAGAAAAACTGTTTTTT
many,TRBV20-1,TRBD1,TRBJ2-7,CSASFGTGTYEQYF,TGCAGTGCTAGTTTCGGGACAGGGACTTACGAGCAGTACTTC
few,TRBV11-2,.,TRBJ2-7,CASSLYPDSYDYEQYF,TGTGCCAGCAGCTTATACCCTGACAGTTATGACTACGAGCAGTACTTC
few,TRBV28,TRBD1,TRBJ1-1,CASSLRGPTEAFF,TGTGCCAGCAGTTTGAGGGGGCCCACTGAAGCTTTCTTT
few,TRBV5-6,.,TRBJ2-1,CASSRGAGYNEQFF,TGTGCCAGCAGCCGGGGGGCGGGATACAATGAGCAGTTCTTC
.,TRBV13,TRBD1,TRBJ1-1,CASSLSGGVSEAFF,TGTGCCAGCAGCTTGTCAGGGGGCGTTTCTGAAGCTTTCTTT
few,TRBV7-9,.,TRBJ2-3,CASSLGFLTSTDTQYF,TGTGCCAGCAGCTTAGGATTCTTAACTAGCACAGATACGCAGTATTTT
few,TRBV20-1,TRBD2,TRBJ2-1,CSARLAGGIFYNEQFF,TGCAGTGCTAGACTAGCGGGAGGAATTTTTTACAATGAGCAGTTCTTC